This note documents a single T cell receptor beta chain sequence. Time point defined: newly diagnosed GD, antithyroid drugs for less than 3 months. Preparation of the TCR library used RNA extracted from PBMCs. The data derive from a study of regulatory T cells in long-lasting Graves disease. The length of the CDR3 is 15 residues. V lost 4 bases and J lost 11; bases outside the gene matches: 9. In building TCR beta libraries, iRepertoire HTBI primers were used together with Arm-PCR of CDR3 regions. TCRdb reanalysed the multiplex PCR reads using MiXCR and keeps one entry per CDR3 protein. The sample consists of approximately 480,000 distinct CDR3 sequences, around 15% of them appearing once. These data were also filed under a second study, of T cells in Graves' hyperthyroidism and ophthalmopathy. That paper states: Separation of ophthalmopathy from stable hyperthyroidism was achieved by a 13 V-J model.

This clonotype was sampled from a man in his forties or fifties with Graves disease. The rearrangement uses TRBV12-3 or TRBV12-4 and TRBJ2-5; 14 nucleotides line up with TRBD2. The material sequenced was peripheral blood mononuclear cells (PBMCs), taken at new diagnosis, from a patient treated with antithyroid drugs. The CDR3 region is CASSSPGLAGVVQYF. The CDR3 bases are TGTGCCAGCAGTTCGCCGGGACTAGCGGGAGTAGTGCAGTACTTC.